These 15 T cell receptor beta chains came from one sample sequenced in a study of chemoradiotherapy in HPV16-positive cancers. TCRdb keeps only in-frame clones here, not all; method: immunoSEQ multiplex PCR. This sample has approximately 12,000 clones, with 81% found just once. The sample was acquired from a patient who underwent chemoradiotherapy. Receptor source: a human donor with HPV-associated anogenital cancer.

The chain uses TRBV6-4 and TRBJ2-3; 9 bases line up with TRBD2. This CDR3 contains 17 residues. The ends lost 0 bases at V and 1 base at J; junction bases unmatched: 5. Germline assignment: CDR1 MRHNA and CDR2 SNTAGT. The CDR3 region is CASSDSSSGAGTDTQYF. CDR3 nucleotides: TGTGCCAGCAGTGACTCGTCTAGCGGGGCCGGCACAGATACGCAGTATTTT.

V gene TRBV2 combines with J gene TRBJ1-5; D is unclear. Germline V gene data show CDR1 as SNHLY and CDR2 as FYNNEI. This CDR3 comprises 17 residues. The ends were cut back, 4 bases at V and 6 bases at J, with 22 bases in the middle. In DNA, the CDR3 is TGTGCCAGCAGTGTTTTTGGGAGGTCGTTAGCAGGTCAGCCCCAGCATTTT. Amino acid sequence: CASSVFGRSLAGQPQHF.

This clone was seen only once. This chain joins TRBV7-6 and TRBJ2-1; TRBD2 matches at 10 bases. The CDR3 covers 17 residues. Losses at the gene ends were 0 bases for V and 3 bases for J; bases not matched to a gene: 5. Looked up from germline, CDR1 is SGHVS and CDR2 is FNYEAQ. The CDR3 nucleotides are TGTGCCAGCAGCTTAGCGGTTTCTAGCGGGGGCTACAATGAGCAGTTCTTC. Protein: CASSLAVSSGGYNEQFF.

The chain couples TRBV30 to TRBJ2-7; D is unresolved. V was cut by 3 bases and J by 2 bases, with 8 bases left in between. This CDR3 contains 12 residues. Germline V lookup: CDR1 GTSNPN, CDR2 SVGIG (reference sequence). CDR3 region: CAWRRSTYEQYF. CDR3 nucleotides: TGTGCCTGGAGACGGTCCACCTACGAGCAGTACTTC.

The chain uses TRBV5-1 and TRBJ2-5; 8 positions agree with TRBD2. The trim removed 6 bases at V and 2 bases at J, leaving 6 bases unmatched. Germline assignment: CDR1 SGHRS and CDR2 YFSETQ. The CDR3 has 14 residues. The CDR3 nucleotides are TGCGCCAGCAAGGCCGGGGGGGTTCAAGAGACCCAGTACTTC. Protein: CASKAGGVQETQYF.

The table lists this clone with a few counts. V usage is TRBV5-6 and J usage is TRBJ1-3; 11 nucleotides align to TRBD1. This CDR3 has 14 amino acids. Germline loops: CDR1 SGHDT, CDR2 YYEEEE. V gave up 2 bases and J gave up 15 bases; unmatched junction bases: 10. CDR3 in amino acids: CASSLGTGGRVSYF. DNA for the CDR3: TGTGCCAGCAGCTTAGGGACAGGGGGTCGTGTATCATATTTT.

The chain uses TRBV6-4 and TRBJ2-3; weak D call: TRBD2 (5 bases). The germline CDR1 and CDR2 sequences are MRHNA and SNTAGT. Deletions cut 5 bases from V and 6 bases from J, with 12 bases between. The CDR3 loop spans 13 amino acids. CDR3: CASSRRAEDTQYF. In DNA form, the CDR3 reads TGTGCCAGCAGTCGAAGAGCGGAGGATACGCAGTATTTT.

The V gene is TRBV6-1, the J gene TRBJ2-1, with 10 nucleotides matching TRBD2. Germline values: CDR1 MNHNS, CDR2 SASEGT. J lost 9 bases, V lost 6 bases, and 8 bases had no gene match. The CDR3 contains 14 residues. The CDR3: CASRVAGGLLEQFF. In nucleotides, the CDR3 is TGTGCCAGCAGAGTAGCGGGGGGCCTTCTTGAGCAGTTCTTC.

This chain connects TRBV5-1 to TRBJ1-3; D perhaps matches TRBD1 (6 bases). Trimming removed 2 bases from V and 2 bases from J, with 11 bases in between. Germline-derived CDR1 and CDR2 are SGHRS and YFSETQ. This CDR3 region has 15 residues. The CDR3 loop is CASSFTGSAGNTIYF. Here the CDR3 DNA reads TGCGCCAGCAGCTTCACAGGGAGTGCTGGAAACACCATATATTTT.

The V call is TRBV20-1, the J call TRBJ1-2, with unresolved D. Looked up from germline, CDR1 is DFQATT and CDR2 is SNEGSKA (reference sequence). The CDR3 loop spans 11 amino acids. Trimming left V 3 bases short and J 6 bases short, with 8 bases between. CDR3 residues: CSASMADGYTF. As DNA, the CDR3 is TGCAGTGCTAGTATGGCAGATGGCTACACCTTC.

V gene TRBV5-5 combines with J gene TRBJ1-1; TRBD1 agrees at 7 bases. Germline V CDR1 and CDR2: SGHKS, YYEKEE (reference sequence). The V gene end was trimmed by 4 bases and the J gene end by 1 base; junction bases not matched to a gene: 4. The CDR3 runs 14 residues. CDR3 coding DNA: TGTGCCAGCAGCGCCGGGACAGAGAACACTGAAGCTTTCTTT. Translating gives CASSAGTENTEAFF.

This clone came up once. The V gene is TRBV11-3, the J gene TRBJ2-5; D gene uncertain. Trimming left V 4 bases short and J 1 base short, with 10 bases between. Germline loops: CDR1 SGHNT, CDR2 YENEEA. There are 14 residues in the CDR3. The CDR3 sequence is CASSSIGSQETQYF. The CDR3, as DNA: TGTGCCAGCAGCTCAATCGGCAGCCAAGAGACCCAGTACTTC.

The genes are TRBV7-2 and TRBJ2-7, with 10 positions matching TRBD2. The J segment lost 5 bases and the V segment lost 0 bases, leaving 10 bases of the junction unmatched. The V gene's germline CDR1 is SGHTA and CDR2 FQGNSA. The length of the CDR3 is 17 residues. The CDR3 region has the DNA TGTGCCAGCAGCTTAGCGTTGGTAGCGGGGGGCCACGACGAGCAGTACTTC. Translating gives CASSLALVAGGHDEQYF. Based on the CDR3 plus reference TRBV7-2 and TRBJ2-7, the full variable domain is GAGVSQSPSNKVTEKGKDVELRCDPISGHTALYWYRQSLGQGLEFLIYFQGNSAPDKSGLPSDRFSAERTGGSVSTLTIQRTQQEDSAVYLCASSLALVAGGHDEQYFGPGTRLTVT.

The gene calls are TRBV4-1 and TRBJ2-7, with D possibly TRBD1 on 6 matching bases. The germline V and J ends were trimmed by 3 bases and 5 bases, with 17 bases remaining between them. Germline lookup yields CDR1 MGHRA and CDR2 YSYEKL. The CDR3 runs to 15 residues. The CDR3 reads CASSHALWTVHEQYF. The CDR3 DNA reads TGCGCCAGCAGCCACGCCTTATGGACAGTACACGAGCAGTACTTC.

This clone came up a few times. The chain recombines TRBV18 with TRBJ1-1, with a weak D call TRBD1 (5 bases). CDR1 is KGHSH and CDR2 is LQKENI in the germline V gene. With 3 bases removed from V and 3 bases from J, the gap between germline ends came to 14 bases. The CDR3 length is 15 residues. The CDR3 protein is CASSPSQGGDTEAFF. The CDR3 DNA reads as TGTGCCAGCTCACCTTCCCAGGGTGGGGACACTGAAGCTTTCTTT. Complete variable domain (other parts from reference TRBV18 and TRBJ1-1): NAGVMQNPRHLVRRRGQEARLRCSPMKGHSHVYWYRQLPEEGLKFMVYLQKENIIDESGMPKERFSAEFPKEGPSILRIQQVVRGDSAAYFCASSPSQGGDTEAFFGQGTRLTVV.